This T cell receptor beta chain derives from a study of identical twins (dated by TCRdb to the mid-2010s). Looking at the study overall: To test whether fetal clonotypes persist, the study used deep sequencing on TCR alpha and beta repertoires from monozygotic twins, unrelated adults of various ages, and cord blood. To rule out contamination, the twin experiments were replicated at different times with different library preparation protocols.

The CDR3, cysteine through phenylalanine, is 12 amino acids long. CDR3 DNA is the only sequence kept; it has 36 bases, read in frame from the first base. From the germline V gene, CDR1 is SQVTM and CDR2 is ANQGSEA. Relative to germline, V is 4 bases shorter and J is 1 base shorter, with 8 bases between their ends. General study outcomes and caveats: Fewer insertions were carried by abundant cord blood beta clonotypes, a similar but weaker trend appeared in young adult naive repertoires, and no such trend appeared in memory repertoires. Out-of-frame TCR alpha sharing in monozygotic twins was systematically underestimated by recombination models, whereas sharing between unrelated individuals was in agreement with the recombination models. Invariant T cells such as MAIT and iNKT could partly confound zero-insertion analyses, though diverse VJ usage argued against this for most clonotypes. Compared with coincidental sharing between unrelated individuals, out-of-frame TCR alpha sequences shared between twins showed an excess of sequences with low generation probability. Conclusions relied on cross-sectional statistical analysis, since the same donors could not be followed over many years. The excess sharing between twins in beta out-of-frame sequences was weaker because fewer shared sequences reduced the signal-to-noise ratio.

Library construction relied on 5' RACE. The sample was run on an Illumina HiSeq 2000. Template switching introduced a universal primer binding site; the final cDNA contained a unique molecular identifier, enabling accurate counting of TCR cDNA molecules. Specific primers in the conserved constant-segment region were used to synthesize first-strand cDNA for the TCR alpha and beta chains. To control for contamination, each cDNA library was double barcoded with a SMART-Mk sample barcode plus Illumina barcodes. Two successive PCR steps introduced TruSeq adapter sequences along with Illumina sample barcodes. The TCR alpha and beta cDNA libraries were sequenced on the Illumina HiSeq platform using custom primers. The published analysis was carried out like this. Raw reads were processed with MiGEC to extract unique molecular identifiers, and MiXCR was used to determine CDR3 positions. For each individual, recombination models were inferred using an EM algorithm with the repgenHMM and IGoR tools. The analysis of shared clonotypes was done with the tcR package in R, with sharing normalized by the product of cloneset sizes. Out-of-frame nonproductive sequences were analyzed to study raw recombination free of thymic and clonal selection effects. TCRdb trimmed public reads at Q25 via fastp, called clones via MiXCR and kept in-frame beta chains. Each CDR3 protein appears once, grouped with its most common genes and DNA. TCRdb, not the original authors, processed these V and J calls. The sample table records 600,000 to 700,000 distinct CDR3 sequences; 21% of these occur just once. The ten largest clones take up 4% to 5.5% of the sample.

This clonotype was seen a few times. Its antigen target is currently unknown. No much larger clone is present one base from it, and per-base qualities are unavailable. All donors were healthy Caucasians. Three pairs of female monozygotic twins, all aged about 18 to 30 years, were included in the twin cohort. Peripheral blood mononuclear cells were the source from which RNA for the TCR libraries was isolated. The same data also went into a second study, on T cells expressing NK-cell markers. Reported in the second study: Three sorted T-cell subsets (CD3+CD56+NKG2C+, CD3+CD56+NKG2C- and CD3+CD56-NKG2C+) from under ten donors had their TCR beta-chain repertoires profiled. Among the eight sequenced donors, only one was HCMV-seronegative, while the other seven were HCMV-seropositive. In several experiments an anti-gammadeltaTCR antibody was added to restrict sorting to alphabetaTCR-expressing T cells. In several donors, the dominant CD3+CD56+NKG2C+ clonotypes were among the top 10 CD8+ clonotypes and accounted for about 1.0-7.5% of CD8+ T cells. Those dominant clonotypes were again the most abundant among CD3+CD56-NKG2C+ cells in a handful of donors, at roughly 25-60.1%. It remained unclear whether the expanded NKG2C-expressing T cell clones were specific for HCMV antigens. The eight sequenced donors were randomly selected healthy volunteers, three men and five women. HCMV-specific IgG was detected in serum with a commercial ELISA kit to determine HCMV serostatus. For about 6 donors, bulk peripheral blood T-cell repertoires were additionally sequenced from unsorted PBMC. MIGEC handled demultiplexing of the reads and grouping by UMI, while MiTCR was used to assemble and quantify clonotypes. To exclude erroneous sequences, only TCR cDNA sequences supported by at least two reads were retained. Downstream repertoire analysis used the tcR package, and clonotypes were matched across fractions by CDR3 nucleotide sequence plus V segment. Antigen specificity was annotated against VDJdb with VDJmatch, allowing one amino acid substitution in CDR3.

Here the chain combines TRBV29-1 and TRBJ2-7; no D gene call is confident. Sequencing was carried out using PBMCs. This receptor was taken from a woman aged 18-29 years in good health. CDR3 reads: CSVGNRSYEQYF. The DNA sequence is TGCAGCGTTGGAAACAGATCCTACGAGCAGTACTTC.